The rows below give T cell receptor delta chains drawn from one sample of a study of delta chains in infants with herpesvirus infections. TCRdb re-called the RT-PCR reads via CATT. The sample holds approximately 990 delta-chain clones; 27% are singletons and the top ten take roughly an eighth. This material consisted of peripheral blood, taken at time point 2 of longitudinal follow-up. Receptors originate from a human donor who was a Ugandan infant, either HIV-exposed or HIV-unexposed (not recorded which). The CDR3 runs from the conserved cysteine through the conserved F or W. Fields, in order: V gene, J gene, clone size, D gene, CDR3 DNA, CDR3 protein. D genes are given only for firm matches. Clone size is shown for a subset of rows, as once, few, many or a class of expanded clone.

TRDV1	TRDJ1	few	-	TGTGCTCTTGGGGAACTAGGTATCCAATCCCCTACCGATAAACTCATCTTT	CALGELGIQSPTDKLIF
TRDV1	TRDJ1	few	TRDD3	TGTGCTCTTGGGGAACGGCCCTCCCGGGGGGGATACGAGAAGACCGATAAACTCATCTTT	CALGERPSRGGYEKTDKLIF
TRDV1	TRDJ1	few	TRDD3	TGTGCTCTTGGGGAACTAACTCTTGGGGGATACGCGTTGGTCATCTTT	CALGELTLGGYALVIF
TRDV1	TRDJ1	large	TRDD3	TGTGCTCTTGGGGTACCCTTGGGCCTTCTGGTGGGGGATACTGCCCACACCGATAAACTCATCTTT	CALGVPLGLLVGDTAHTDKLIF
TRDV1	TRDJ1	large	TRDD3	TGTGCTCTTGGGGAACTAGAACCTCGACTGGGGGATACCGCCACCGATAAACTCATCTTT	CALGELEPRLGDTATDKLIF
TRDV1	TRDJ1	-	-	TGTGCTCTTGGGGAAATCCTTCCTACGAGGGGATACGAGGCCGATAAACTCATCTTT	CALGEILPTRGYEADKLIF
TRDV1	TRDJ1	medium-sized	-	TGTGCTCTCTCTCCGACTTATACGTACACCGATAAACTCATCTTT	CALSPTYTYTDKLIF
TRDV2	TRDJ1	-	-	TGTGCCTGTGACCTCTGGGGACCGAGCGATAAACTCATCTTT	CACDLWGPSDKLIF
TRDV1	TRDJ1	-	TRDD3	TGTGCTCTTGGGCGAATGGCCTACGTGGGATTACTGGGGTCTCAGATAACCGATAAACTCATCTTT	CALGRMAYVGLLGSQITDKLIF
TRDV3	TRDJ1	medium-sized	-	TGTGCCTTCAAGGGGGGACACTACACCGATAAACTCATCTTT	CAFKGGHYTDKLIF
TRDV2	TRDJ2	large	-	TGTGCCTGTGACACGATAGGGGGTTTTACAGCACAACTCTTCTTT	CACDTIGGFTAQLFF
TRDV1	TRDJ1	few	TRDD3	TGTGCTCTTGGGGACCGACGTACTGGGGGTTACACCGATAAACTCATCTTT	CALGDRRTGGYTDKLIF
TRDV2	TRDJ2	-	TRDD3	TGTGCCTGTGACACCGTGGGGGATACTTTGACAGCACAACTCTTCTTT	CACDTVGDTLTAQLFF
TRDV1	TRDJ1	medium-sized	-	TGTGCTCTTGGGGTACCTCCGGCCTTCCCCAATTATAGGGGAAGGTACACCGATAAACTCATCTTT	CALGVPPAFPNYRGRYTDKLIF
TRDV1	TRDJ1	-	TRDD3	TGTGCTCTTGGGGAACTTTCTTACTTCCTCAGAGATTGGGGGATAGGCCCGTACACCGATAAACTCATCTTT	CALGELSYFLRDWGIGPYTDKLIF